A single sample is the source of the 20 T cell receptor beta chains below, sequenced in a study of T-cell reconstitution after alpha-beta-depleted transplantation in children. TCRbeta library preparation incorporated unique molecular identifiers. In TCRdb, the PCR reads were re-called with MiXCR into one record per CDR3 protein. The sample records roughly 300,000 distinct CDR3 sequences, about a tenth being singletons. Sequencing used PBMCs from the stem cell graft donor, obtained from the stem cell graft. These receptors all come from a human donor who donated a stem cell graft to a child with SCID.

V usage is TRBV20-1 and J usage is TRBJ2-5, with 8 bases that match TRBD1. With 6 bases clipped from V and 4 bases from J, the junction kept 7 bases outside the gene matches. This CDR3 spans 13 amino acids. Germline CDR1 DFQATT, CDR2 SNEGSKA (reference sequence). This CDR3 reads CSAQDRDPETQYF. Written as DNA, the CDR3 is TGCAGTGCCCAGGACAGGGATCCAGAGACCCAGTACTTC.

This clonotype was counted at least ten times. J is TRBJ1-2 and V is TRBV12-3 or TRBV12-4, with 7 bases aligning to TRBD1. This CDR3 comprises 13 residues. The ends lost 6 bases at V and 3 bases at J; junction bases unmatched: 4. The CDR3, as DNA: TGTGCCAGCAGCCCCACAGGGGACTATGGCTACACCTTC. Amino acid sequence: CASSPTGDYGYTF.

V and J are TRBV12-3 or TRBV12-4 and TRBJ2-1; D is uncertain. This CDR3 region has 15 residues. V was cut by 1 base and J by 0 bases, with 7 bases left in between. CDR3 loop: CASSLVGFSYNEQFF. The CDR3 DNA sequence: TGTGCCAGCAGTTTAGTCGGGTTCTCCTACAATGAGCAGTTCTTC.

The V and J genes are TRBV12-3 or TRBV12-4 and TRBJ1-1; D not resolved. CDR3 size: 13 residues. V shed 5 bases and J shed 1 base, with 8 bases lying between them. The CDR3 DNA sequence: TGTGCCAGCAGTCCTAACAGGAACACTGAAGCTTTCTTT. Amino acid sequence: CASSPNRNTEAFF.

This clonotype was recorded at least ten times. This rearrangement joins TRBV29-1 to TRBJ2-7; D is undetermined. This CDR3 spans 11 amino acids. V shed 2 bases and J shed 0 bases, with 2 bases lying between them. CDR1 is SQVTM, CDR2 ANQGSEA, per germline. The CDR3 DNA reads TGCAGCGTTGAAACCTCCTACGAGCAGTACTTC. It specifies CSVETSYEQYF.

This rearrangement joins TRBV5-6 to TRBJ2-2; D unclear. Trimming stripped 0 bases from V and 1 base from J, with 10 bases between. The CDR3 loop spans 16 amino acids. Germline V gene data show CDR1 as SGHDT and CDR2 as YYEEEE. The CDR3 nucleotides read TGTGCCAGCAGCTTGGACGCAGCAAAGAACACCGGGGAGCTGTTTTTT. Translated, it gives CASSLDAAKNTGELFF.

The CDR3 nucleotides are TGTGCCATCAGGGCACTAGCGGGGGACAATGAGCAGTTCTTC. As protein: CAIRALAGDNEQFF. This rearrangement joins TRBV10-3 to TRBJ2-1; 11 bases match TRBD2. V was clipped by 6 bases and J by 5 bases; unmatched bases: 3. The CDR3 is 14 amino acids. CDR1 and CDR2 from the germline V gene are ENHRY and SYGVKD.

The table lists this clonotype with many counts. The V gene is TRBV4-1, the J gene TRBJ1-1; D is unresolved. Germline CDR1 and CDR2: MGHRA and YSYEKL. CDR3 length: 15 amino acids. Trimming shortened V by 2 bases and J by 0 bases, and 10 bases separated the two germline ends. CDR3 nucleotides: TGCGCCAGCAGCCAACCTTCTCAGCTGAACACTGAAGCTTTCTTT. Translation gives CASSQPSQLNTEAFF.

The rearrangement uses TRBV5-1 and TRBJ2-7; D possibly corresponds to TRBD1 (5 bases). The CDR3 sequence is 13 residues long. Germline-derived CDR1 and CDR2 are SGHRS and YFSETQ. V dropped 2 bases and J dropped 4 bases, with 10 bases sitting between them. The CDR3 loop reads CASSLETEYEQYF. In DNA form, the CDR3 reads TGCGCCAGCAGCTTAGAGACAGAATACGAGCAGTACTTC.

This sequence joins TRBV6-5 and TRBJ1-6; D perhaps matches TRBD1 (6 bases). V was clipped by 2 bases and J by 0 bases, with 11 bases between them. The CDR3 loop spans 17 amino acids. The germline gives CDR1 MNHEY, CDR2 SVGAGI. Written as DNA, the CDR3 is TGTGCCAGCAGTTACCTAGGGGGGAGCTCCTATAATTCACCCCTCCACTTT. Protein product: CASSYLGGSSYNSPLHF.

This clonotype was recorded a few times. The CDR3: CASSYSSYSNQPQHF. CDR3 coding DNA: TGTGCCAGCAGTTACTCGAGTTATAGCAATCAGCCCCAGCATTTT. This sequence joins TRBV6-5 and TRBJ1-5; D is unclear. CDR1 is MNHEY and CDR2 is SVGAGI in the germline V gene. Trimming pared 0 bases from V and 0 bases from J, leaving 6 bases between. CDR3 length: 15 amino acids.

This clonotype was recorded a few times. The V call is TRBV2, the J call TRBJ2-1; the match to TRBD2 covers 7 bases. V dropped 0 bases and J dropped 2; count of bases not matched to a gene: 1. Per the germline V gene, CDR1 is SNHLY and CDR2 is FYNNEI. CDR3 length equals 15 residues. The CDR3 DNA follows: TGTGCCAGCAGTGAAGCCCTAGCGGCCTACAATGAGCAGTTCTTC. Amino acids: CASSEALAAYNEQFF.

The chain recombines TRBV20-1 with TRBJ2-7, with 7 bases aligning to TRBD2. V lost 3 bases and J lost 5; bases outside the gene matches: 7. The germline V gene has CDR1 DFQATT and CDR2 SNEGSKA (reference sequence). CDR3 length: 13 residues. For the CDR3, the DNA is TGCAGTGCTAGTCAGACTAGCCCTCACGAGCAGTACTTC. As protein: CSASQTSPHEQYF.

The J gene is TRBJ2-1, the V gene TRBV10-3; 8 bases line up with TRBD1. This CDR3 has 14 amino acids. Germline CDR1 and CDR2: ENHRY and SYGVKD. V lost 5 bases to trimming and J lost 4 bases; unmatched junction nucleotides: 4. CDR3 residues: CAISKDREYNEQFF. DNA of the CDR3: TGTGCCATCAGTAAGGACAGGGAATACAATGAGCAGTTCTTC.

The rearrangement joins TRBV7-8 to TRBJ2-7, with 7 bases lining up with TRBD1. The CDR3 has 15 amino acids. In germline, CDR1 is SGHVS, CDR2 FQNEAQ. Losses at the gene ends were 1 base for V and 1 base for J; bases not matched to a gene: 4. As DNA, the CDR3 is TGTGCCAGCAGCTTAGGTGGGACAGCATCCTACGAGCAGTACTTC. It translates to CASSLGGTASYEQYF.

This chain connects TRBV20-1 to TRBJ2-1, with 12 nucleotides matching TRBD1. The J segment lost 8 bases and the V segment lost 5 bases, leaving 4 bases of the junction unmatched. Germline-derived CDR1 and CDR2 are DFQATT and SNEGSKA (reference sequence). The CDR3 spans 13 residues. Here the CDR3 reads CSAGDRGHDEQFF. The CDR3 region has the DNA TGCAGTGCTGGGGACAGGGGGCACGATGAGCAGTTCTTC.

The V call is TRBV18, the J call TRBJ2-5; D assignment may be TRBD1 or TRBD2 (5 bases each). The CDR3 contains 14 residues. The germline gives CDR1 KGHSH, CDR2 LQKENI. V shed 5 bases and J shed 4 bases, with 14 bases lying between them. The CDR3 spells CASSTGAPVETQYF. CDR3 in DNA: TGTGCCAGCTCAACCGGGGCCCCGGTAGAGACCCAGTACTTC.

Many counts were recorded for this clonotype. The genes are TRBV4-1 and TRBJ2-6; no definite D call. The CDR3 runs 14 residues. Trimming left V 0 bases short and J 4 bases short, with 4 bases between. CDR1 is MGHRA, CDR2 YSYEKL, per germline. CDR3 nucleotide sequence: TGCGCCAGCAGCCAAGATACCGGGGCCAACGTCCTGACTTTC. Translation gives CASSQDTGANVLTF.

This clonotype was counted a few times. The genes are TRBV20-1 and TRBJ1-1, with unresolved D. The ends were cut back, 6 bases at V and 1 base at J, with 3 bases in the middle. Germline CDR1 is DFQATT and CDR2 is SNEGSKA (reference sequence). The CDR3 is 10 amino acids. The CDR3 DNA is TGCAGTGCCCAGAACACTGAAGCTTTCTTT. Amino acids: CSAQNTEAFF.

This clonotype was seen repeatedly, ten times or more. This chain joins TRBV24-1 and TRBJ2-1, with D tentatively TRBD1 (5 bases). Per the germline V gene, CDR1 is KGHDR and CDR2 is SFDVKD. This CDR3 is built from 13 residues. The V end was cut by 6 bases, the J end by 2 bases, with 7 bases between. Written as DNA, the CDR3 is TGTGCCACCAGTCCAGGGCCCTACAATGAGCAGTTCTTC. It is translated as CATSPGPYNEQFF.